Each of the 30 T cell receptor beta chains below was sequenced from the same sample in a study of identical twins. TCRdb reanalysed the 5' RACE reads using MiXCR and keeps one entry per CDR3 protein. The sample has hundreds of thousands of distinct CDR3 sequences, approximately 6% seen once. The sequenced sample consisted of naive T cells sorted from blood. All receptors come from a man younger than 35 in good health.

This clonotype has only a few counts. The chain joins TRBV7-9 to TRBJ2-5; D gene unclear. CDR3 length equals 16 residues. From germline, CDR1 is SEHNR and CDR2 FQNEAQ (reference sequence). V lost 1 base, J lost 5 bases, and 17 bases lay in between. The CDR3 is CASSLVSASFEETQYF. DNA of the CDR3: TGTGCCAGCAGCTTAGTGTCGGCGAGCTTCGAGGAGACCCAGTACTTC.

This clonotype has more than one count but fewer than ten. The chain combines TRBV2 with TRBJ2-1, with TRBD2 matching 13 bases. This CDR3 contains 15 residues. Germline lookup yields CDR1 SNHLY and CDR2 FYNNEI. Unmatched junction bases numbered 6, after V lost 6 bases and J lost 7 bases. The CDR3 region is CASRTGTSGTNEQFF. CDR3 bases: TGTGCCAGCAGAACCGGGACTAGCGGGACTAATGAGCAGTTCTTC.

This clonotype has just a few counts. CDR3 DNA: TGCAGTGCTAGAGGCGGAGGCACCTACGAGCAGTACGTC. Residues: CSARGGGTYEQYV. The chain is built from TRBV20-1 and TRBJ2-7, with TRBD2 as a possible D gene (5 bases). V was shortened by 1 base and J by 2 bases, with 9 bases between the two germline ends. The CDR3 is made up of 13 amino acids. Germline values: CDR1 DFQATT, CDR2 SNEGSKA (reference sequence).

At least ten counts were recorded for this clonotype. CDR3 loop: CSVGDRGHDEQYF. For the CDR3, the DNA is TGCAGCGTTGGAGACAGGGGACACGACGAGCAGTACTTC. J is TRBJ2-7 and V is TRBV29-1, with 8 nucleotides matching TRBD1. The trim removed 4 bases at V and 5 bases at J, leaving 7 bases unmatched. This CDR3 is 13 amino acids long. Looked up from germline, CDR1 is SQVTM and CDR2 is ANQGSEA.

This clonotype turned up a few times. A much larger clone lies a single base off, so this may be a read error. The chain is built from TRBV12-3 or TRBV12-4 and TRBJ1-4; D perhaps matches TRBD1 (5 bases). The CDR3 consists of 12 residues. V dropped 5 bases and J dropped 8 bases, with 9 bases sitting between them. The CDR3 DNA is TGTGCCAGCAGTGGGGGTTGGGAAAAACTGTTTTTT. Translating gives CASSGGWEKLFF.

This clonotype was observed many times. The genes are TRBV7-9 and TRBJ1-1, with TRBD1 identical over 8 bases. Losses at the gene ends were 3 bases for V and 7 bases for J; bases not matched to a gene: 4. Germline V gives CDR1 SEHNR, CDR2 FQNEAQ (reference sequence). This CDR3 contains 13 residues. The CDR3 region has the DNA TGTGCCAGCAGCTTGGACAGGGCGGGTGAAGCTTTCTTT. Residues: CASSLDRAGEAFF.

This clonotype was counted between two and nine times. Here the CDR3 DNA reads TGTGCCACCAGTGACCAGACTAGCGGGAGACTCCATGAGCAGTTCTTC. Residues: CATSDQTSGRLHEQFF. The chain joins TRBV24-1 to TRBJ2-1; 12 bases match TRBD2. Trimming removed 4 bases from V and 8 bases from J; junction bases left unmatched: 8. The length of the CDR3 is 16 residues. Germline V gene data show CDR1 as KGHDR and CDR2 as SFDVKD.

The V call is TRBV7-9, the J call TRBJ2-3, with D tentatively TRBD1 or TRBD2 (6 bases each). This CDR3 contains 16 residues. Per the germline V gene, CDR1 is SEHNR and CDR2 is FQNEAQ (reference sequence). Trimming cost V 5 bases and J 1 base, with 16 bases left between them. CDR3 in DNA: TGTGCCAGCAGCGGCTTAGGAGGGGGAGGCACAGATACGCAGTATTTT. It translates to CASSGLGGGGTDTQYF. The whole variable domain, remainder taken from reference TRBV7-9 and TRBJ2-3, is DTGVSQNPRHKITKRGQNVTFRCDPISEHNRLYWYRQTLGQGPEFLTYFQNEAQLEKSRLLSDRFSAERPKGSFSTLEIQRTEQGDSAMYLCASSGLGGGGTDTQYFGPGTRLTVL.

This clonotype has ten or more counts. This rearrangement joins TRBV6-1 to TRBJ2-1; D possibly matches TRBD1 or TRBD2 (6 bases each). The ends were cut back, 0 bases at V and 5 bases at J, with 14 bases in the middle. The germline V gene has CDR1 MNHNS and CDR2 SASEGT. The CDR3 has 16 residues. CDR3 amino acids: CASSEAPRGGNNEQFF. The CDR3 DNA follows: TGTGCCAGCAGTGAAGCCCCCAGGGGAGGCAACAATGAGCAGTTCTTC.

This clonotype was observed many times. The chain has TRBV20-1 and TRBJ1-6; D not resolved. From germline, CDR1 is DFQATT and CDR2 SNEGSKA (reference sequence). The V gene lost 5 bases and the J gene lost 0 bases, with 23 bases spanning the gap. CDR3 length: 19 residues. This chain's CDR3 is CSADGRDAGFSSYNSPLHF. The DNA for the CDR3 is TGCAGTGCTGACGGGAGAGACGCCGGTTTCAGCTCCTATAATTCACCCCTCCACTTT.

This clonotype showed up just a few times. The chain has TRBV6-1 and TRBJ1-4, with D perhaps TRBD1 (6 bases). Between the trimmed V and J ends, which lost 4 bases and 7 bases, there was a span of 19 bases. This CDR3 spans 16 amino acids. CDR1 and CDR2 from the germline V gene are MNHNS and SASEGT. CDR3 sequence (DNA): TGTGCCAGCAGTGGACCTCGGACAGAAGATGGTGAAAAACTGTTTTTT. The encoded protein is CASSGPRTEDGEKLFF.

The CDR3 protein is CASSNEQYV. The CDR3 coding sequence is TGTGCCAGTAGTAACGAGCAGTACGTC. The genes are TRBV19 and TRBJ2-7; D unresolved. Trimming took 4 bases from V and 5 from J, leaving 0 bases between them. CDR1 and CDR2 from the germline V gene are LNHDA and SQIVND (reference sequence). The CDR3 covers 9 residues.

This clonotype was seen a few times. J is TRBJ2-1 and V is TRBV29-1; D may match TRBD1 or TRBD2 (10 bases each). The CDR3 is 19 residues long. V lost 7 bases to trimming and J lost 8 bases, with 36 bases between them. Looked up from germline, CDR1 is SQVTM and CDR2 is ANQGSEA. The CDR3 spells CSAISGQGELAGNSYEQFF. As DNA, the CDR3 is TGCAGCGCCATTTCAGGACAGGGGGAACTAGCGGGAAATTCCTATGAGCAGTTCTTC.

This clonotype was seen a few times. The V call is TRBV11-2, the J call TRBJ1-3; the D gene is possibly TRBD1 (5 bases). This CDR3 contains 16 residues. Germline V gives CDR1 SGHAT, CDR2 FQNNGV. Between the trimmed V and J ends, which lost 3 bases and 0 bases, there was a span of 12 bases. CDR3 region: CASSFDSIFSGNTIYF. In nucleotides, the CDR3 is TGTGCCAGCAGCTTCGACAGTATTTTCTCTGGAAACACCATATATTTT.

The genes are TRBV7-6 and TRBJ2-7; 13 nucleotides match TRBD2. V shed 6 bases, J shed 3 bases, and the junction held 5 bases outside the gene matches. From germline, CDR1 is SGHVS and CDR2 FNYEAQ. This CDR3 is 15 amino acids long. CDR3 region: CASSLLAGGSYEQYV. CDR3 bases: TGTGCCAGCAGTTTACTAGCGGGAGGGAGCTACGAGCAGTACGTC.

This clonotype has ten or more counts. CDR3 sequence reads: CSVVGVDTGELFF. The CDR3 DNA sequence: TGCAGCGTGGTTGGGGTAGACACCGGGGAGCTGTTTTTT. The rearrangement links TRBV29-1 to TRBJ2-2; D remains ambiguous. V was cut by 6 bases and J by 3 bases, with 11 bases left in between. CDR1 SQVTM and CDR2 ANQGSEA come from the germline V gene. This CDR3 comprises 13 residues.

Many counts were recorded for this clonotype. The chain couples TRBV20-1 to TRBJ2-5; TRBD1 agrees at 9 bases. Germline V gives CDR1 DFQATT, CDR2 SNEGSKA (reference sequence). The CDR3 spans 13 residues. The V gene end was trimmed by 7 bases and the J gene end by 5 bases; junction bases not matched to a gene: 8. This chain's CDR3 is CSVSQGAGETQYF. The CDR3 DNA reads as TGCAGTGTATCACAGGGGGCCGGGGAGACCCAGTACTTC.

This chain connects TRBV4-2 to TRBJ1-1; TRBD1 might be the D (5 bases). In germline, CDR1 is LGHNA, CDR2 YNFKEQ. Trimming took 1 base from V and 4 from J, leaving 19 bases between them. The CDR3 runs 17 residues. The CDR3 protein is CASSQVSRVGGGTEAFF. The CDR3 DNA reads as TGTGCCAGCAGCCAAGTTTCTAGAGTCGGGGGAGGCACTGAAGCTTTCTTT.

This clonotype was seen a handful of times. The chain recombines TRBV28 with TRBJ2-7; 9 bases map to TRBD1. The germline CDR1 and CDR2 sequences are MDHEN and SYDVKM. The V segment lost 8 bases and the J segment 4 bases; nucleotides outside the gene matches: 9. This CDR3 has 14 amino acids. The CDR3 loop reads CASQTGTGLYEQYF. The CDR3 coding sequence is TGTGCCAGCCAAACCGGGACAGGGTTGTACGAGCAGTACTTC.

This clonotype was detected only a few times. This chain joins TRBV9 and TRBJ2-7, with a tentative D call TRBD2 (5 bases). The V gene lost 4 bases and the J gene lost 2 bases, with 16 bases spanning the gap. CDR3 length: 15 residues. CDR1 SGDLS and CDR2 YYNGEE come from the germline V gene. This CDR3 reads CASSTSRGLTYEQYF. CDR3 coding DNA: TGTGCCAGCAGCACCTCCCGCGGGTTAACCTACGAGCAGTACTTC.

Ten or more counts support this clonotype. The chain employs TRBV20-1 and TRBJ2-5; TRBD1 might be the D (5 bases). V dropped 1 base and J dropped 4 bases, with 16 bases sitting between them. From germline, CDR1 is DFQATT and CDR2 SNEGSKA (reference sequence). The CDR3 runs 15 residues. The CDR3: CSARARRVEGETQYF. The CDR3 nucleotides read TGCAGTGCTAGAGCCCGCAGGGTCGAAGGAGAGACCCAGTACTTC.

The table lists this clonotype with many counts. The chain joins TRBV6-1 to TRBJ1-1; weak D call: TRBD1 (5 bases). CDR1 and CDR2 (germline): MNHNS, SASEGT. Trimming took 7 bases from V and 5 from J, leaving 23 bases between them. The CDR3 is 16 residues long. CDR3 loop: CASTPSSGGGRTEAFF. In nucleotides, the CDR3 is TGTGCCAGCACTCCCTCTTCCGGGGGGGGAAGAACTGAAGCTTTCTTT.

The chain links TRBV7-8 to TRBJ2-5; possible D gene TRBD2, 7 bases. In germline, CDR1 is SGHVS, CDR2 FQNEAQ. V was clipped by 2 bases and J by 5 bases, with 12 bases between them. The CDR3 loop spans 14 amino acids. The CDR3 nucleotides are TGTGCCAGCAGCTTAAGCGAGGGGGGGGAGACCCAGTACTTC. Translated, it gives CASSLSEGGETQYF.

This clonotype was seen ten or more times. The chain is built from TRBV9 and TRBJ2-1; D ambiguous. Germline loops: CDR1 SGDLS, CDR2 YYNGEE. The CDR3 runs to 14 residues. V lost 0 bases, J lost 9 bases, and 13 bases lay in between. The CDR3, as DNA: TGTGCCAGCAGCGTAGGTGATCCCAGAGGTGAGCAGTTCTTC. Translated, it gives CASSVGDPRGEQFF.

This clonotype was found many times. V usage is TRBV29-1 and J usage is TRBJ2-1, with TRBD2 identical over 11 bases. Germline V gene sequence: CDR1 SQVTM, CDR2 ANQGSEA. V shed 3 bases, J shed 2 bases, and the junction held 3 bases outside the gene matches. The CDR3 sequence is 15 residues long. The DNA for the CDR3 is TGCAGCGTTGAGGAGACTAGCGGGACCTACAATGAGCAGTTCTTC. Translated: CSVEETSGTYNEQFF.

This clonotype was counted a few times. The chain uses TRBV19 and TRBJ2-7, with TRBD1 as a possible D gene (5 bases). This CDR3 has 14 residues. In germline, CDR1 is LNHDA, CDR2 SQIVND (reference sequence). V was shortened by 10 bases and J by 2 bases, with 18 bases between the two germline ends. This CDR3 reads CATSWADSTYEQYF. CDR3 DNA sequence: TGTGCCACCTCTTGGGCCGACAGCACCTACGAGCAGTACTTC.

Many counts were recorded for this clonotype. The V call is TRBV29-1, the J call TRBJ2-4; 10 bases map to TRBD1. The V gene's germline CDR1 is SQVTM and CDR2 ANQGSEA. J was trimmed by 9 bases and V by 6 bases; bases with no gene match: 5. The CDR3 loop spans 12 amino acids. In DNA form, the CDR3 reads TGCAGCGTGGACAGGGGGGGGGGCATTCAGTACTTC. This codes for CSVDRGGGIQYF.

This sequence joins TRBV12-3 or TRBV12-4 and TRBJ2-3; D is undetermined. Trimming left V 2 bases short and J 2 bases short, with 14 bases between. This CDR3 region has 16 residues. CDR3 sequence: CASSLRSGTPTDTQYF. The CDR3 coding sequence is TGTGCCAGCAGTTTAAGGTCGGGCACCCCCACAGATACGCAGTATTTT.

This clonotype has a count of ten or more. The chain has TRBV12-3 or TRBV12-4 and TRBJ1-2; D remains ambiguous. The CDR3 is 13 residues long. V was clipped by 6 bases and J by 6 bases, with 14 bases between them. CDR3: CASRGYSGDGYTF. CDR3 DNA sequence: TGTGCCAGCAGGGGTTACTCCGGGGATGGCTACACCTTC.

The rearrangement uses TRBV5-1 and TRBJ2-3; 13 bases fit TRBD2. From germline, CDR1 is SGHRS and CDR2 YFSETQ. V lost 3 bases to trimming and J lost 1 base; unmatched junction nucleotides: 5. The length of the CDR3 is 17 residues. The CDR3 sequence: CASSSQGTSGGTDTQYF. CDR3 coding DNA: TGCGCCAGCAGCTCCCAGGGGACTAGCGGGGGCACAGATACGCAGTATTTT.